This T cell receptor (beta chain) was sequenced for a study of glioma-infiltrating T cells. This clonotype was counted ten times or more. Its antigen is as yet unknown. Amplification of TCR alpha and beta CDR3 regions from RNA used iRepertoire nested multiplex PCR. For one-step reverse transcription and amplification, 100-400 ng of tissue mRNA or PBMC total RNA was used. TCRdb called the multiplex PCR reads again in MiXCR, with one record for every CDR3 protein. The table has some 11,000 distinct CDR3 sequences, roughly 29% seen once. Study results and caveats: Non-neoplastic patients had below-expected tissue-blood divergence, while all gliomas exceeded expectation. Very few CDR3 sequences were shared between tissue and blood.

Germline CDR1 is LGHNA and CDR2 is YNFKEQ. V gave up 5 bases and J gave up 9 bases, with 17 bases separating them. The CDR3 consists of 15 residues. The chain has TRBV4-2 and TRBJ1-6; a weak D match, TRBD1 (5 bases). The sequencing sample was made of glioma tissue, nonneoplastic brain tissue, or PBMCs (not recorded which). This receptor was taken from a human donor with low-grade glioma or glioblastoma, undergoing nonglioma brain surgery, or in good health (not recorded which). The CDR3, as DNA: TGTGCCAGCAGCTCACGCAGCAGGGATACTTCACCCCTCCACTTT. Its translation: CASSSRSRDTSPLHF.